The clone carrying this T cell receptor beta chain was found many times. Its target is not known. The data were obtained in a study of CD8 T cells in ankylosing spondylitis. V shed 4 bases and J 5 bases; nucleotides not matched to a gene: 3. Germline assignment: CDR1 MGHDK and CDR2 SYGVNS. The CDR3 has 14 amino acids. Study findings and constraints: Certain motif variants had earlier been reported in reactive arthritis synovial fluid and blood. CD8+ disease-linked clones were present at relatively low frequencies in blood. What seemed typical of ankylosing spondylitis blood was a TCR beta motif built from several highly homologous variants. According to the report, clones linked to the disease were significantly enriched in matched synovial fluid samples taken from ankylosing spondylitis patients.

Quantitative molecular-barcoded 5'-RACE generated the TCR beta libraries. One entry per CDR3 protein results from TCRdb running MiXCR on the 5' RACE reads. The table shows approximately 520,000 distinct CDR3 sequences, with roughly 5.2% occurring only once. This sequence was found in a male donor with ankylosing spondylitis. The chain couples TRBV25-1 to TRBJ2-2; the match to TRBD2 covers 8 bases. The sequenced sample consisted of blood, either unsorted or a sorted T cell fraction (not recorded which). CDR3: CASSAGGGTGELFF. The CDR3 bases are TGTGCCAGCAGTGCCGGGGGGGGAACCGGGGAGCTGTTTTTT.